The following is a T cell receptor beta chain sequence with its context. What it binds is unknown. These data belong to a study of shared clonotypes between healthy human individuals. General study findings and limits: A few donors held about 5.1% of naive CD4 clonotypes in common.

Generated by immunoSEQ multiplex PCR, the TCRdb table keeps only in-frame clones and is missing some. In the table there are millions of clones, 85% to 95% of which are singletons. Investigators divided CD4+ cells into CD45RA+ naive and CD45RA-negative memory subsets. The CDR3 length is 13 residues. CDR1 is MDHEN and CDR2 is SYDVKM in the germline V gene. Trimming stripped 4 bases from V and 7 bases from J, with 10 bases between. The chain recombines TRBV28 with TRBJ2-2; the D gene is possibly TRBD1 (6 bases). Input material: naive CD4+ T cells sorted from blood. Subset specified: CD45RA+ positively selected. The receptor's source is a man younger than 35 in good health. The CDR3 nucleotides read TGTGCCAGCAGTTCACAGGGATACGGGGAGCTGTTTTTT. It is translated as CASSSQGYGELFF.